The entry that follows covers one T cell receptor (beta chain) sequence. There is no known antigen for this receptor. No base qualities exist here, and no much larger clone lies one base off it. This sample stems from a study of blood T cell repertoires in COVID-19 (dated by TCRdb to 2018 to 2021). For context, the study as a whole: Collaborator samples came from the United States, Italy and Spain and covered acute and convalescent phases of COVID-19. The material from the prospective study consisted of cDNA or gDNA derived from T cells, B-cell-depleted T cells, or PBMCs. Deeply sampled blood TCRbeta repertoires from subjects exposed to, actively infected with, or recovered from COVID-19 were included in the dataset. A freely available public database, intended as a resource for researchers studying the immune response to SARS-CoV-2, is where the repertoires were released. Samples came from the ongoing ImmuneRACE study (first 160 participants) plus 1,254 subjects from 6 global collaborators. A de-identified subject ID, COVID-19 status, age in years and sex were almost always included in the sample metadata. Where available, HLA class I and class II types were obtained from metadata supplied by the sample provider rather than from assay-based typing. The full study reports these points: Clinical and demographic metadata were provided uncurated, with the amount varying by source and participant.

TCRbeta CDR3 regions were amplified from genomic DNA using the immunoSEQ Assay, a bias-controlled multiplex PCR. Turning to the authors' computational methods: Nucleated cell counts per sample were estimated from amplification of reference gene primers within the assay. To quantify the absolute abundance of each unique TCRbeta CDR3 rearrangement, sequence reads were collapsed and filtered. For each sample, productive Simpson clonality was calculated as the square root of Simpson's diversity index over productive rearrangements. This immuneACCESS table, as held by TCRdb, lists in-frame sequences with V and J called but not all clones. Of the missing ones, under half trace to an unresolved V gene in checked studies; the others have no known cause. The DNA was the basis for D and trimming; V, J and clone size are from that table. Here the sample has more than 300,000 clones; about 92% occur a single time. The ten largest clones capture around 18% of the sample.

Enrolling through a virtual design, the prospective study's participants ranged in age from roughly 18 to 100 years and lived across around 25 United States geographic areas. In the prospective study, participants were assigned to cohorts based on the clinical history participants reported in a screening survey and a study questionnaire. Recovered participants in ImmuneRACE Cohort 3 were defined by two consecutive negative NP/OP PCR tests, clearance by a healthcare professional, or resolution of symptoms. In the prospective study, whole blood, serum and a nasopharyngeal or oropharyngeal swab were collected from each participant by mobile phlebotomists. Participants in the prospective study had the option to provide additional blood draws and questionnaires over a 2-month period. Prospective study blood samples were shipped either frozen or at room temperature before DNA extraction. Trimming accounts for 6 bases at V and 1 base at J, while the number of junction bases matched to no gene is 17. The CDR1 and CDR2 encoded by the germline V gene are SGHTA and FQGTGA. Reading from cysteine to phenylalanine, the CDR3 counts 19 amino acids. Only the CDR3 part of the read is kept: 57 bases, read in frame from the first base.

The sequence links TRBV7-3 to TRBJ1-4, with 7 bases in between that match TRBD1. Material: PBMCs or T cells enriched from blood (not recorded which). The origin of this receptor is a woman aged 25 to 39 who had recovered from COVID-19. The bases are TGTGCCAGCAGTTATACCCTCGACAGGGCGTTAGGAACTAATGAAAAACTGTTTTTT. This sequence encodes CASSYTLDRALGTNEKLFF.